Listed below are T cell receptor beta chains from one sample, sequenced in a study of T cell changes during pregnancy in multiple sclerosis. Profiled with immunoSEQ multiplex PCR; TCRdb holds only in-frame clones, not every one. The table has some 40,000 clones, 80% to 95% seen once. This specimen was CD4+ T cells from peripheral blood mononuclear cells, taken in the third trimester of pregnancy. The receptors here all came from a female donor in good health, enrolled as a control in a pregnancy study. The CDR3 runs from the conserved cysteine through the conserved F or W. A D gene is named only where the DNA matches it firmly.

J gene	D gene	V gene	CDR3 protein	CDR3 DNA
TRBJ2-7	TRBD1	TRBV7-2	CASSKTGYYEQYF	TGTGCCAGCAGCAAGACAGGGTACTACGAGCAGTACTTC
TRBJ1-3	.	TRBV28	CASSVGGSGNTIYF	TGTGCCAGCAGCGTCGGGGGTTCTGGAAACACCATATATTTT
TRBJ2-2	TRBD1	TRBV4-2	CASRGTGMTGELFF	TGTGCCAGCAGAGGGACAGGGATGACCGGGGAGCTGTTTTTT
TRBJ1-4	.	TRBV30	CAWSSGLGEKLFF	TGTGCCTGGAGCTCCGGGTTGGGTGAAAAACTGTTTTTT
TRBJ2-7	TRBD2	TRBV5-1	CASSLTGGTSYEQYF	TGCGCCAGCAGCTTGACGGGGGGGACCTCCTACGAGCAGTACTTC
TRBJ1-6	TRBD1	TRBV6-5	CAIRDRGYSPLHF	TGTGCAATCCGGGACAGGGGTTACTCACCCCTCCACTTT
TRBJ2-1	.	TRBV11-3	CASSLESGGSGWYNEQFF	TGTGCCAGCAGCTTAGAGTCGGGTGGCAGCGGATGGTACAATGAGCAGTTCTTC
TRBJ1-4	.	TRBV9	CASSGQTSTNEKLFF	TGTGCCAGCAGCGGACAGACCTCAACTAATGAAAAACTGTTTTTT
TRBJ2-1	.	TRBV12-1	CASSFEGRRNEQFF	TGTGCCAGCAGCTTTGAGGGGAGGAGGAATGAGCAGTTCTTC
TRBJ1-5	TRBD1	TRBV6-1	CASSELRSGGWGNQPQHF	TGTGCCAGCAGTGAACTTAGGTCAGGGGGTTGGGGCAATCAGCCCCAGCATTTT
TRBJ2-3	TRBD2	TRBV6-1	CASRDTSASTDTQYF	TGTGCCAGCAGGGATACTAGCGCTAGCACAGATACGCAGTATTTT
TRBJ2-7	.	TRBV5-1	CASSSFRDTSYEQYF	TGCGCCAGCAGCTCCTTCCGGGACACGTCCTACGAGCAGTACTTC
TRBJ1-2	TRBD1	TRBV6-1	CASSDGTGVFGYTF	TGTGCCAGCAGTGATGGGACAGGGGTGTTTGGCTACACCTTC
TRBJ2-6	TRBD1	TRBV19	CASSRDRGRVGANVLTF	TGTGCCAGTAGTAGGGACAGGGGGCGAGTTGGGGCCAACGTCCTGACTTTC
TRBJ2-6	.	TRBV7-3	CASSLDNNDVLTF	TGTGCCAGCAGCTTAGATAACAATGACGTCCTGACTTTC
TRBJ2-7	.	TRBV6-1	CASSGSGPVEQYF	TGTGCCAGCAGTGGGAGCGGTCCCGTGGAGCAGTACTTC
TRBJ2-6	TRBD1	TRBV30	CALRGQASGANVLTF	TGTGCTTTGCGGGGACAGGCCTCTGGGGCCAACGTCCTGACTTTC